The 5 T cell receptor beta chains below come from one sample, sequenced in a study of blood T cell repertoires in COVID-19. The assay was immunoSEQ multiplex PCR, and TCRdb's table has in-frame clones only and misses some. This table holds some 450,000 clones, about 90% found once. Sequencing used peripheral blood. Receptors were obtained from a man aged 18 to 29 with COVID-19, enrolled during active disease.

The V and J genes are TRBV7-9 and TRBJ2-1; 9 nucleotides agree with TRBD1. The CDR3 spans 16 residues. The V gene's germline CDR1 is SEHNR and CDR2 FQNEAQ (reference sequence). V shed 7 bases, J shed 4 bases, and the junction held 11 bases outside the gene matches. The CDR3 loop is CASTPSGTGQYNEQFF. The CDR3 DNA follows: TGTGCCAGCACCCCGTCCGGGACAGGGCAATACAATGAGCAGTTCTTC.

The V call is TRBV5-1, the J call TRBJ2-7; 10 bases align to TRBD2. CDR1 and CDR2 from the germline V gene are SGHRS and YFSETQ. This CDR3 spans 14 amino acids. Losses at the gene ends were 4 bases for V and 5 bases for J; bases not matched to a gene: 6. The CDR3, as DNA: TGCGCCAGCAGCGTAAGCGGGAGGGCCCACGAGCAGTACTTC. Amino acid sequence: CASSVSGRAHEQYF.

The chain employs TRBV6-6 and TRBJ1-5; maybe TRBD1 (5 bases). The CDR3 loop spans 15 amino acids. Trimming removed 2 bases from V and 5 bases from J, with 13 bases in between. Germline CDR1 MNHNY, CDR2 SVGAGI (reference sequence). Written as DNA, the CDR3 is TGTGCCAGCAGTTACGCAGGAACAGGTCATCAGCCCCAGCATTTT. Amino acid sequence: CASSYAGTGHQPQHF.

The V gene is TRBV25-1, the J gene TRBJ2-5; perhaps TRBD1 as D (6 bases). This CDR3 has 12 amino acids. V was pared by 6 bases and J by 5 bases, with 10 bases between. In germline, CDR1 is MGHDK, CDR2 SYGVNS. This CDR3 reads CASRQGRETQYF. As DNA, the CDR3 is TGTGCCAGCAGACAGGGCAGGGAGACCCAGTACTTC.

The chain recombines TRBV2 with TRBJ2-7, with TRBD2 matching over 12 bases. This CDR3 contains 19 residues. Looked up from germline, CDR1 is SNHLY and CDR2 is FYNNEI. V dropped 7 bases and J dropped 1; count of bases not matched to a gene: 17. CDR3 nucleotide sequence: TGTGCCAGCATGACCCCCGGGACTAGCGGGCGGGGGGGATCCTACGAGCAGTACTTC. Protein: CASMTPGTSGRGGSYEQYF.